The 5 T cell receptor beta chains presented below share a single source sample, sequenced in a study of technical replicates of blood from a handful of donors. Measured with immunoSEQ multiplex PCR; TCRdb has only the in-frame clones, and not every one. Of 100,000 or so clones listed, approximately 95% were seen once; the top ten hold roughly 0.2%. Material: T cells isolated from PBMCs. All receptors derive from a human donor in good health.

Written as DNA, the CDR3 is TGCGCCAGCAGCCAAGAGGGGGGGTATCAGCCCCAGCATTTT. Residues: CASSQEGGYQPQHF. This sequence joins TRBV4-1 and TRBJ1-5, with D possibly matching TRBD1 (5 bases). Trimming took 0 bases from V and 5 from J, leaving 8 bases between them. The CDR3 loop spans 14 amino acids. Germline CDR1 is MGHRA and CDR2 is YSYEKL.

This chain links TRBV6-1 with TRBJ2-7; possible D gene TRBD2, 7 bases. The V end was cut by 8 bases, the J end by 2 bases, with 13 bases between. Germline-derived CDR1 and CDR2 are MNHNS and SASEGT. This CDR3 spans 13 amino acids. The CDR3 loop reads CASRGAGTYEQYF. The CDR3 nucleotides read TGTGCCAGCCGGGGGGCAGGGACCTACGAGCAGTACTTC.

The chain uses TRBV9 and TRBJ2-5; 8 bases are shared with TRBD1. The CDR3 runs to 16 residues. The V segment lost 0 bases and the J segment 1 base; nucleotides outside the gene matches: 5. Germline-derived CDR1 and CDR2 are SGDLS and YYNGEE. The CDR3 loop is CASSVALTGGQETQYF. The CDR3 DNA reads TGTGCCAGCAGCGTAGCTCTCACAGGGGGCCAAGAGACCCAGTACTTC.

The chain links TRBV7-9 to TRBJ2-2, with D perhaps TRBD2 (5 bases). This CDR3 is 15 amino acids long. Between the trimmed V and J ends, which lost 5 bases and 1 base, there was a span of 11 bases. CDR1 SEHNR and CDR2 FQNEAQ come from the germline V gene (reference sequence). In DNA, the CDR3 is TGTGCCAGCAGCCCCTGGGAGATGAACACCGGGGAGCTGTTTTTT. The encoded protein is CASSPWEMNTGELFF.

The chain carries TRBV6-4 and TRBJ1-1; 11 nucleotides align to TRBD1. V shed 6 bases, J shed 0 bases, and the junction held 12 bases outside the gene matches. CDR1 is MRHNA, CDR2 SNTAGT, per germline. The CDR3 runs 18 residues. The CDR3 is CASSIILDRGPLNTEAFF. Here the CDR3 DNA reads TGTGCCAGCAGCATAATTCTGGACAGGGGGCCCTTGAACACTGAAGCTTTCTTT.